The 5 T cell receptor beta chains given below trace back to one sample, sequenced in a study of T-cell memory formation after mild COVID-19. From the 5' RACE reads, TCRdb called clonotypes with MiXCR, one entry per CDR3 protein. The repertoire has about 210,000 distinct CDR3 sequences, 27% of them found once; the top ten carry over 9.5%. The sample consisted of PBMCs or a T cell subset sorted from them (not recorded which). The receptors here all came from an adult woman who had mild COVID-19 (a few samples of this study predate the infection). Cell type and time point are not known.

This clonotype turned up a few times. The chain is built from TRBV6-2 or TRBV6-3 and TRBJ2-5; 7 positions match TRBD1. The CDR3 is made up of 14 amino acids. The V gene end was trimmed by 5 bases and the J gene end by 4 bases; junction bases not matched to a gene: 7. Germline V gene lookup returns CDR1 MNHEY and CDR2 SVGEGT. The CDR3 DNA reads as TGTGCCAGCAGTCGGCGAGACAGGGCAGAGACCCAGTACTTC. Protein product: CASSRRDRAETQYF.

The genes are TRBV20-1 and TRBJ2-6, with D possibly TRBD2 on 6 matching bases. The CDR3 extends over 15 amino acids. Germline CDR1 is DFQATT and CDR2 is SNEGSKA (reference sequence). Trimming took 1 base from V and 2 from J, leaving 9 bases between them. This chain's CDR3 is CSARGGAPGANVLTF. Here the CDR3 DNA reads TGCAGTGCTAGAGGCGGGGCGCCTGGGGCCAACGTCCTGACTTTC.

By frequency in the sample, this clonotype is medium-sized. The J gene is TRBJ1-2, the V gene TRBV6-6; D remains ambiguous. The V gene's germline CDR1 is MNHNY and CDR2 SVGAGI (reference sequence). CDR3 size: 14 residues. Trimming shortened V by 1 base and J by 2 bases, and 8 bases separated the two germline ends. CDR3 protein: CASSYLDGNYGYTF. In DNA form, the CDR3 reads TGTGCCAGCAGTTACTTGGACGGCAACTATGGCTACACCTTC.

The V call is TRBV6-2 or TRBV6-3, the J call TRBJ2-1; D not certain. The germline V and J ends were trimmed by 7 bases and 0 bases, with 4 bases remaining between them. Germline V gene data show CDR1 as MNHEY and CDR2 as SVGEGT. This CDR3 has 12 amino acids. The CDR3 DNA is TGTGCCAGCACCAGCTCCTACAATGAGCAGTTCTTC. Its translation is CASTSSYNEQFF.

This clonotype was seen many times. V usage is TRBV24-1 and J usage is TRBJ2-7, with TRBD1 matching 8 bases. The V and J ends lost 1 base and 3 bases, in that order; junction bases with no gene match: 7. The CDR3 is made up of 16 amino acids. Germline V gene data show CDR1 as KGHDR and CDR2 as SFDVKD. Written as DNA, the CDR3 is TGTGCCACCAGTGATTTTGGAAGGACAGGGTTCTACGAGCAGTACTTC. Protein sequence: CATSDFGRTGFYEQYF.